These 15 T cell receptor beta chains originate from one sample sequenced in a study of T cell responses to AZD1222 COVID-19 vaccine. Method: immunoSEQ multiplex PCR; TCRdb's copy keeps in-frame clones and lacks some. The sample records 95,000 to 150,000 clones, 90% being singletons. Sample: peripheral blood, taken 28 days after the second dose of the MenACWY control vaccine. Every receptor here comes from an adult who received the MenACWY meningococcal vaccine as a control.

V gene TRBV3-1 (or the pseudogene TRBV3-2) combines with J gene TRBJ2-1, with 8 nucleotides matching TRBD2. Germline values: CDR1 LGHDT, CDR2 YNNKEL (reference sequence). The CDR3 runs 14 residues. The ends lost 4 bases at V and 6 bases at J; junction bases unmatched: 5. CDR3 DNA sequence: TGTGCCAGCAGCCTCGGGAGGGCTCGCAATGAGCAGTTCTTC. This gives the protein CASSLGRARNEQFF.

This chain connects TRBV5-4 to TRBJ1-2, with D perhaps matching TRBD1 (5 bases). Germline V CDR1 and CDR2: SGHNT, YYREEE (reference sequence). V was cut by 0 bases and J by 4 bases, with 10 bases left in between. The CDR3 consists of 14 residues. CDR3 protein: CASSLGGSLYGYTF. DNA for the CDR3: TGTGCCAGCAGCTTGGGGGGGAGCCTCTATGGCTACACCTTC.

The chain carries TRBV6-5 and TRBJ2-5; D may be TRBD2 (6 bases). This CDR3 is built from 16 residues. Trimming took 4 bases from V and 5 from J, leaving 20 bases between them. Germline assignment: CDR1 MNHEY and CDR2 SVGAGI. The CDR3 loop reads CASSWGPLAGGETQYF. DNA for the CDR3: TGTGCCAGCAGTTGGGGCCCTTTAGCCGGAGGGGAGACCCAGTACTTC.

The chain joins TRBV20-1 to TRBJ2-1; no clear D. The V gene lost 1 base and the J gene lost 8 bases, with 6 bases spanning the gap. The CDR3 loop spans 11 amino acids. Germline CDR1 and CDR2: DFQATT and SNEGSKA (reference sequence). As DNA, the CDR3 is TGCAGTGCTAGAGCCGGGCATGAGCAGTTCTTC. Its translation is CSARAGHEQFF.

The V call is TRBV6-1, the J call TRBJ1-1; the D is unclear. V dropped 2 bases and J dropped 6 bases, with 10 bases sitting between them. Germline loops: CDR1 MNHNS, CDR2 SASEGT. The CDR3 totals 13 residues. This CDR3 reads CASSERPVPEAFF. CDR3 bases: TGTGCCAGCAGTGAAAGGCCAGTGCCTGAAGCTTTCTTT.

The chain uses TRBV10-3 and TRBJ1-5; TRBD1 is a possible D gene (5 bases). Trimming cost V 6 bases and J 3 bases, with 9 bases left between them. The CDR3 runs to 13 residues. Germline-derived CDR1 and CDR2 are ENHRY and SYGVKD. The chain's CDR3 is CAIRQGLNQPQHF. Written as DNA, the CDR3 is TGTGCCATCAGGCAGGGACTCAATCAGCCCCAGCATTTT.

The chain couples TRBV12-3 or TRBV12-4 to TRBJ2-7; D not resolved. V lost 1 base to trimming and J lost 4 bases, with 2 bases between them. This CDR3 comprises 11 residues. The CDR3 spells CASSLGYEQYV. The CDR3 coding sequence is TGTGCCAGCAGTTTAGGGTACGAGCAGTACGTC.

This clone was detected a few times. At one boundary the junction diverges from the germline segment, which might be a read error. This chain connects TRBV7-9 to TRBJ2-3; D is ambiguous. The CDR3 spans 14 residues. CDR1 and CDR2 (germline): SEHNR, FQNEAQ (reference sequence). The CDR3 region has the DNA TGTGCCAGCAGCTTAGGGGGAAGCAGAGATACGCAGTATTTT. Its protein is CASSLGGSRDTQYF.

V and J are TRBV6-5 and TRBJ1-6; 10 bases align to TRBD1. V lost 5 bases to trimming and J lost 6 bases; unmatched junction nucleotides: 4. The CDR3 length is 15 residues. The germline V gene encodes CDR1 MNHEY and CDR2 SVGAGI. The CDR3 is CASSQWTGGNSPLHF. For the CDR3, the DNA is TGTGCCAGCAGTCAATGGACAGGGGGTAATTCACCCCTCCACTTT.

The chain uses TRBV18 and TRBJ2-7; TRBD1 matches 8 bases. CDR1 is KGHSH, CDR2 LQKENI, per germline. With V trimmed by 2 bases and J by 5 bases, 2 bases remained unmatched. There are 13 residues in the CDR3. The CDR3 reads CASSPNRGNEQYF. Written as DNA, the CDR3 is TGTGCCAGCTCACCAAACAGGGGGAACGAGCAGTACTTC.

The rearrangement uses TRBV5-8 and TRBJ1-6; D is unresolved. The CDR3 runs 12 residues. From germline, CDR1 is SGHTS and CDR2 YDEGEE. The germline V and J ends were trimmed by 4 bases and 14 bases, with 13 bases remaining between them. CDR3 coding DNA: TGTGCCAGCAGCCCGTACGAGGGTACCCTCCACTTT. Translating it yields CASSPYEGTLHF.

J is TRBJ1-6 and V is TRBV5-4; 10 bases align to TRBD1. CDR1 is SGHNT and CDR2 is YYREEE in the germline V gene (reference sequence). CDR3 length: 15 residues. The V gene end was trimmed by 4 bases and the J gene end by 6 bases; junction bases not matched to a gene: 4. CDR3 sequence reads: CASSRGQGPNSPLHF. In DNA, the CDR3 is TGTGCCAGCAGCCGGGGACAGGGGCCTAATTCACCCCTCCACTTT. The full variable domain, with the rest looked up from reference TRBV5-4 and TRBJ1-6, is ETGVTQSPTHLIKTRGQQVTLRCSSQSGHNTVSWYQQALGQGPQFIFQYYREEENGRGNFPPRFSGLQFPNYSSELNVNALELDDSALYLCASSRGQGPNSPLHFGNGTRLTVT.

The V call is TRBV5-8, the J call TRBJ1-4, with 8 bases aligning to TRBD1. The CDR3 loop spans 15 amino acids. After removal of 3 bases from V and 8 bases from J, the junction contained 9 bases not matched to a gene. Per the germline V gene, CDR1 is SGHTS and CDR2 is YDEGEE. This CDR3 reads CASSCRGRGQEKLFF. The CDR3 bases are TGTGCCAGCAGCTGCCGGGGCAGGGGGCAGGAAAAACTGTTTTTT.

V usage is TRBV7-4 and J usage is TRBJ2-3, with D maybe TRBD1 (6 bases). The germline gives CDR1 SGHVT, CDR2 SQSDAQ. With 1 base removed from V and 0 bases from J, the gap between germline ends came to 11 bases. The CDR3 consists of 16 residues. Here the CDR3 DNA reads TGTGCCAGCAGCTTAGGGACAGAGATTAGCACAGATACGCAGTATTTT. Encoded protein: CASSLGTEISTDTQYF.

The CDR3 here is CASSQTQGARWGEQYF. CDR3 sequence (DNA): TGTGCCAGCAGCCAGACCCAGGGGGCCCGTTGGGGCGAGCAGTACTTC. The V gene is TRBV3-1 (or the pseudogene TRBV3-2), the J gene TRBJ2-7, with TRBD1 identical over 8 bases. J gave up 6 bases and V 3 bases, and 13 bases lay outside the gene matches. The CDR3 runs to 16 residues. CDR1 is LGHDT and CDR2 is YNNKEL in the germline V gene (reference sequence).